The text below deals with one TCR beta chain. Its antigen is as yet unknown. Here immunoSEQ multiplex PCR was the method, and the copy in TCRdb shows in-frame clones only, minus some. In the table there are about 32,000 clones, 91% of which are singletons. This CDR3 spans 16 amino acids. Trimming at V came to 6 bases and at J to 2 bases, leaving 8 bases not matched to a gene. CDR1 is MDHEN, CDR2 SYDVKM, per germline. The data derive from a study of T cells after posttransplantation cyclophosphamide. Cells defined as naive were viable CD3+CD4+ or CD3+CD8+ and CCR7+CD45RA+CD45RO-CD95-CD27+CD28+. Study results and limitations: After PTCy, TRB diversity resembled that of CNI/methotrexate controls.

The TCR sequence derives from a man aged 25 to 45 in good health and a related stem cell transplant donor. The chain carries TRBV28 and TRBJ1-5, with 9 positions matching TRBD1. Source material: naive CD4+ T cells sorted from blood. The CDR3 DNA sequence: TGTGCCAGCAGAACAGGGGGCGTAGGGGGCAATCAGCCCCAGCATTTT. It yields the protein CASRTGGVGGNQPQHF.